The 30 T cell receptor beta chains reported below all come from one sample, sequenced in a study of early T cells in non-severe SARS-CoV-2 infection. TCRdb re-derived calls from the 5' RACE reads in MiXCR, one entry per CDR3 protein. Of under 140,000 distinct CDR3 sequences in the sample, 10% to 15% are singletons; the top ten hold about 3.8%. The material was whole blood, obtained at baseline. The origin of the receptors is an adult who was a healthcare worker with PCR-confirmed SARS-CoV-2 infection or an uninfected control (not recorded which).

This chain uses TRBV5-1 with TRBJ1-1; a weak D match, TRBD1 (6 bases). Germline lookup yields CDR1 SGHRS and CDR2 YFSETQ. V lost 4 bases, J lost 5 bases, and 18 bases lay in between. CDR3 length: 15 residues. CDR3 bases: TGCGCCAGCAGCAGTTCAGGGGTCGGTTTGACTGAAGCTTTCTTT. Amino acid sequence: CASSSSGVGLTEAFF.

V and J are TRBV11-2 and TRBJ2-7, with TRBD2 identical over 7 bases. V lost 3 bases and J lost 0; bases outside the gene matches: 8. Germline V CDR1 and CDR2: SGHAT, FQNNGV. This CDR3 has 16 residues. Written as DNA, the CDR3 is TGTGCCAGCAGCTTTGGGGGGGGTACCCTCTCCTACGAGCAGTACTTC. This sequence encodes CASSFGGGTLSYEQYF.

The V call is TRBV5-1, the J call TRBJ1-3, with D maybe TRBD1 (6 bases). Germline CDR1 is SGHRS and CDR2 is YFSETQ. The CDR3 runs to 13 residues. V was clipped by 6 bases and J by 0 bases, with 7 bases between them. This CDR3 is CASMDSSGNTIYF. CDR3 sequence (DNA): TGCGCCAGCATGGACAGCTCTGGAAACACCATATATTTT.

This chain links TRBV24-1 with TRBJ2-3; the D is unclear. Germline CDR1 reads KGHDR; CDR2 reads SFDVKD. With 3 bases removed from V and 6 bases from J, the gap between germline ends came to 9 bases. The CDR3 consists of 13 residues. The CDR3 DNA sequence: TGTGCCACCAGTGATGGTATAGCCGATACGCAGTATTTT. Its translation is CATSDGIADTQYF.

The V gene is TRBV7-6, the J gene TRBJ2-5, with a possible D match to TRBD1 (5 bases). CDR3 length: 14 residues. The V end lost 7 bases, the J end lost 7 bases, and 19 bases lay between the germline ends. Germline V lookup: CDR1 SGHVS, CDR2 FNYEAQ. CDR3 in DNA: TGTGCCAGCACCGCAGTATGGGGCGCCGGGACCCAGTACTTC. It translates to CASTAVWGAGTQYF.

This clonotype was detected many times. The chain has TRBV7-2 and TRBJ1-2; maybe TRBD1 (5 bases). Trimming left V 3 bases short and J 8 bases short, with 16 bases between. Germline CDR1 reads SGHTA; CDR2 reads FQGNSA. The CDR3 sequence is 14 residues long. As DNA, the CDR3 is TGTGCCAGCAGCTTCTTAGGGGACGGCTGGGGCTACACCTTC. This encodes CASSFLGDGWGYTF. Filled out from reference TRBV7-2 and TRBJ1-2, the complete variable domain reads GAGVSQSPSNKVTEKGKDVELRCDPISGHTALYWYRQSLGQGLEFLIYFQGNSAPDKSGLPSDRFSAERTGGSVSTLTIQRTQQEDSAVYLCASSFLGDGWGYTFGSGTRLTVV.

A remark on this clonotype: A much larger clone is a single base away; this may be a read error. The chain is built from TRBV6-5 and TRBJ2-7; a weak D match, TRBD2 (5 bases). The CDR3 totals 14 residues. Germline V gives CDR1 MNHEY, CDR2 SVGAGI. The CDR3 loop is CASRMDEGSYERYF. As DNA, the CDR3 is TGTGCCAGCAGAATGGACGAGGGCTCCTACGAGCGGTACTTC.

This clonotype was detected a few times. The chain couples TRBV5-1 to TRBJ2-1; D uncertain. From germline, CDR1 is SGHRS and CDR2 YFSETQ. The CDR3 covers 14 residues. Trimming took off 0 bases at V and 4 bases at J, with 8 bases between the two ends. In nucleotides, the CDR3 is TGCGCCAGCAGCTTGGACAGTACATACAATGAGCAGTTCTTC. Protein: CASSLDSTYNEQFF.

The V gene is TRBV24-1, the J gene TRBJ2-1; TRBD2 matches 10 bases. J gave up 4 bases and V 4 bases, and 9 bases lay outside the gene matches. The CDR3 runs to 17 residues. CDR1 and CDR2 (germline): KGHDR, SFDVKD. The CDR3 coding sequence is TGTGCCACCAGTGACGACGGACTAGCGGACAAGTACAATGAGCAGTTCTTC. Protein: CATSDDGLADKYNEQFF.

This clonotype was observed a handful of times. This chain uses TRBV6-5 with TRBJ1-6; a weak D match, TRBD1 (5 bases). Trimming pared 2 bases from V and 9 bases from J, leaving 17 bases between. CDR3 size: 16 residues. Per the germline V gene, CDR1 is MNHEY and CDR2 is SVGAGI. CDR3 residues: CASSYLNPYGGSPLHF. CDR3 nucleotide sequence: TGTGCCAGCAGTTACCTAAATCCCTACGGGGGTTCACCCCTCCACTTT.

There are a few counts of this clonotype. The gene calls are TRBV6-1 and TRBJ1-2; D gene uncertain. Trimming pared 1 base from V and 2 bases from J, leaving 8 bases between. Germline loops: CDR1 MNHNS, CDR2 SASEGT. CDR3 length: 14 residues. CDR3 sequence reads: CASSEGPTNYGYTF. In DNA form, the CDR3 reads TGTGCCAGCAGTGAAGGACCGACCAACTATGGCTACACCTTC.

The chain recombines TRBV20-1 with TRBJ1-5, with 7 bases identical to TRBD1. V was pared by 0 bases and J by 9 bases, with 8 bases of the junction left unmatched. CDR3 size: 14 residues. Per the germline V gene, CDR1 is DFQATT and CDR2 is SNEGSKA (reference sequence). This chain's CDR3 is CSARERTGYRPQHF. CDR3 DNA sequence: TGCAGTGCTAGAGAGCGGACAGGTTATAGGCCCCAGCATTTT.

This clonotype was counted between two and nine times. V is TRBV5-1 and J is TRBJ1-1; TRBD1 might be the D (5 bases). The CDR3 length is 13 residues. With 1 base removed from V and 5 bases from J, the gap between germline ends came to 9 bases. Germline assignment: CDR1 SGHRS and CDR2 YFSETQ. This CDR3 is CASSLRGKTEAFF. The CDR3 DNA follows: TGCGCCAGCAGCTTGCGGGGGAAGACTGAAGCTTTCTTT.

This clonotype was recorded a few times. The V and J genes are TRBV7-8 and TRBJ2-3; D is perhaps TRBD2 (6 bases). Germline lookup yields CDR1 SGHVS and CDR2 FQNEAQ. CDR3 length equals 16 residues. With 3 bases removed from V and 1 base from J, the gap between germline ends came to 14 bases. CDR3 nucleotide sequence: TGTGCCAGCAGCTTCCTATCGGGAGTAGGCACAGATACGCAGTATTTT. It translates to CASSFLSGVGTDTQYF.

The chain has TRBV10-3 and TRBJ2-1; TRBD1 agrees at 8 bases. This CDR3 contains 16 residues. After removal of 2 bases from V and 3 bases from J, the junction contained 6 bases not matched to a gene. CDR1 and CDR2 (germline): ENHRY, SYGVKD. The CDR3 nucleotides read TGTGCCATCAGTGAGAGGGCAGGGGGCGGCTACAATGAGCAGTTCTTC. Translated: CAISERAGGGYNEQFF.

There are many counts of this clonotype. The V and J genes are TRBV18 and TRBJ2-5, with 8 positions matching TRBD1. The CDR3 is 15 amino acids. V gave up 2 bases and J gave up 4 bases; unmatched junction bases: 6. Germline values: CDR1 KGHSH, CDR2 LQKENI. The CDR3 loop reads CASSPEGRGRETQYF. DNA for the CDR3: TGTGCCAGCTCACCAGAGGGCAGGGGGCGAGAGACCCAGTACTTC. The full variable domain, in which reference TRBV18 and TRBJ2-5 provide the parts outside the CDR3, is NAGVMQNPRHLVRRRGQEARLRCSPMKGHSHVYWYRQLPEEGLKFMVYLQKENIIDESGMPKERFSAEFPKEGPSILRIQQVVRGDSAAYFCASSPEGRGRETQYFGPGTRLLVL.

This clonotype occurred a few times. The J gene is TRBJ1-1, the V gene TRBV28; unclear D gene. V lost 8 bases, J lost 0 bases, and 7 bases lay in between. Per germline, CDR1 MDHEN and CDR2 SYDVKM. This CDR3 region has 12 residues. DNA of the CDR3: TGTGCCAGCGGCCGGATGAACACTGAAGCTTTCTTT. This gives the protein CASGRMNTEAFF.

This clonotype was found many times. The rearrangement links TRBV11-3 to TRBJ2-2; D gene uncertain. V was shortened by 4 bases and J by 3 bases, with 9 bases between the two germline ends. Germline values: CDR1 SGHNT, CDR2 YENEEA. The length of the CDR3 is 14 residues. The CDR3 nucleotides read TGTGCCAGCAGCTCTAGGACGGACACCGGGGAGCTGTTTTTT. Protein: CASSSRTDTGELFF.

This clonotype turned up a few times. The chain joins TRBV6-1 to TRBJ1-2; 9 bases fit TRBD1. J gave up 8 bases and V 0 bases, and 4 bases lay outside the gene matches. This CDR3 spans 14 amino acids. Per the germline V gene, CDR1 is MNHNS and CDR2 is SASEGT. CDR3 in amino acids: CASSEAGQGYGYTF. In nucleotides, the CDR3 is TGTGCCAGCAGTGAAGCGGGACAGGGTTACGGCTACACCTTC.

J is TRBJ2-3 and V is TRBV14, with TRBD2 matching 8 bases. This CDR3 is built from 15 residues. Trimming removed 5 bases from V and 7 bases from J; junction bases left unmatched: 11. CDR1 is SGHDN and CDR2 is FVKESK in the germline V gene. The CDR3 DNA follows: TGTGCCAGCAGCGTACTGCGGGGGGCCGCTAATACGCAGTATTTT. This gives the protein CASSVLRGAANTQYF.

This clonotype showed up many times. The chain carries TRBV12-3 or TRBV12-4 and TRBJ1-2; TRBD1 agrees at 8 bases. The CDR3 consists of 12 residues. The V segment lost 7 bases and the J segment 9 bases; nucleotides outside the gene matches: 7. The CDR3 coding sequence is TGTGCCAGCACCCAGGACAGGGCCCGCTACACCTTC. Amino acid sequence: CASTQDRARYTF.

This clonotype was detected many times. This sequence joins TRBV12-3 or TRBV12-4 and TRBJ2-3; TRBD1 or TRBD2 may be the D gene (5 bases each). The germline V and J ends were trimmed by 2 bases and 1 base, with 10 bases remaining between them. The CDR3 is 15 amino acids. The CDR3 loop is CASSLFRERTDTQYF. The CDR3 DNA follows: TGTGCCAGCAGTTTATTCAGGGAGCGCACAGATACGCAGTATTTT.

This chain uses TRBV13 with TRBJ1-5; D not resolved. Trimming pared 3 bases from V and 3 bases from J, leaving 3 bases between. Germline CDR1 PRHDT, CDR2 FYEKMQ (reference sequence). CDR3 size: 12 residues. CDR3 nucleotide sequence: TGTGCCAGCAGCTTTTACAATCAGCCCCAGCATTTT. Its translation is CASSFYNQPQHF.

This clonotype was observed many times. The chain is built from TRBV20-1 and TRBJ1-1; 8 bases line up with TRBD1. The junction had 3 bases not matched to a gene; V was cut back by 5 bases and J by 4 bases. Germline loops: CDR1 DFQATT, CDR2 SNEGSKA (reference sequence). The CDR3 spans 12 residues. CDR3 coding DNA: TGCAGTGCTTATGACAGGGGCACTGAAGCTTTCTTT. Translation: CSAYDRGTEAFF.

The genes are TRBV4-1 and TRBJ2-3; 9 bases match TRBD2. Germline V gene sequence: CDR1 MGHRA, CDR2 YSYEKL. V shed 0 bases, J shed 7 bases, and the junction held 5 bases outside the gene matches. CDR3 size: 15 residues. The CDR3 DNA follows: TGCGCCAGCAGCCAAGAAGGAGCGGGAGGAAATACGCAGTATTTT. Its translation: CASSQEGAGGNTQYF.

This sequence joins TRBV7-2 and TRBJ2-3; 10 nucleotides agree with TRBD2. The CDR3 is made up of 17 amino acids. V dropped 5 bases and J dropped 1; count of bases not matched to a gene: 9. Looked up from germline, CDR1 is SGHTA and CDR2 is FQGNSA. DNA of the CDR3: TGTGCCAGCAGCCGGTGGGGGACTAGCGTGGGCACAGATACGCAGTATTTT. The encoded protein is CASSRWGTSVGTDTQYF.

The chain links TRBV5-1 to TRBJ2-1, with 9 bases matching TRBD2. The CDR3 totals 15 residues. V trimming: 4 bases; J trimming: 5 bases; junction bases outside the gene matches: 7. Germline loops: CDR1 SGHRS, CDR2 YFSETQ. For the CDR3, the DNA is TGCGCCAGCAGCCCCCCCCTAGCGGGAAACAATGAGCAGTTCTTC. Translating it yields CASSPPLAGNNEQFF.

V usage is TRBV12-3 or TRBV12-4 and J usage is TRBJ2-7; 7 positions match TRBD1. The CDR3 spans 13 residues. Losses at the gene ends were 6 bases for V and 3 bases for J; bases not matched to a gene: 5. CDR3 nucleotides: TGTGCCAGCAGCAAGGGACAGAACTACGAGCAGTACTTC. This gives the protein CASSKGQNYEQYF.

This clonotype was seen more than once but under ten times. The chain combines TRBV19 with TRBJ2-1, with D unclear. V was pared by 0 bases and J by 3 bases, with 9 bases between. The CDR3 loop spans 15 amino acids. CDR1 and CDR2 from the germline V gene are LNHDA and SQIVND (reference sequence). The CDR3 bases are TGTGCCAGTAGTATAGAACCGGCCTTCTACAATGAGCAGTTCTTC. This encodes CASSIEPAFYNEQFF.

The V and J genes are TRBV9 and TRBJ1-1; 8 bases are shared with TRBD1. The junction had 5 bases not matched to a gene; V was cut back by 4 bases and J by 3 bases. Germline CDR1 reads SGDLS; CDR2 reads YYNGEE. This CDR3 has 14 residues. The chain's CDR3 is CASSRRGQDTEAFF. CDR3 in DNA: TGTGCCAGCAGCCGCAGGGGGCAAGACACTGAAGCTTTCTTT.